What follows are 21 T cell receptor beta chains derived from one specimen sequenced in a study of blood T cell repertoires in COVID-19. Here immunoSEQ multiplex PCR was the method, and the copy in TCRdb shows in-frame clones only, minus some. Here the sample spans fewer than 250,000 clones, roughly four fifths being singletons. Source material: peripheral blood. The receptors were sampled from a woman aged 80 or over with acute or convalescent COVID-19.

The chain carries TRBV6-1 and TRBJ2-2; possibly TRBD1 for D (6 bases). Germline V gives CDR1 MNHNS, CDR2 SASEGT. With 2 bases removed from V and 4 bases from J, the gap between germline ends came to 14 bases. The CDR3 loop spans 16 amino acids. The CDR3 DNA follows: TGTGCCAGCAGTGAATTCTCACAGGGTGGCACCGGGGAGCTGTTTTTT. Its translation: CASSEFSQGGTGELFF.

The chain links TRBV6-5 to TRBJ1-2, with 9 nucleotides matching TRBD1. V trimming: 2 bases; J trimming: 2 bases; junction bases outside the gene matches: 3. The CDR3 is 15 residues long. Germline V lookup: CDR1 MNHEY, CDR2 SVGAGI. The CDR3, as DNA: TGTGCCAGCAGTTACCGGACAGGGGTCAACTATGGCTACACCTTC. Amino acids: CASSYRTGVNYGYTF.

This rearrangement joins TRBV18 to TRBJ2-3, with 7 bases lining up with TRBD2. The CDR3 is made up of 14 amino acids. V lost 5 bases and J lost 2; bases outside the gene matches: 4. Germline V gene data show CDR1 as KGHSH and CDR2 as LQKENI. The CDR3 here is CASSSGGDTDTQYF. As DNA, the CDR3 is TGTGCCAGCTCATCTGGGGGGGACACAGATACGCAGTATTTT.

The V and J genes are TRBV27 and TRBJ2-2, with 11 bases identical to TRBD2. CDR3 length: 16 residues. The V segment lost 3 bases and the J segment 4 bases; nucleotides outside the gene matches: 4. Per the germline V gene, CDR1 is MNHEY and CDR2 is SMNVEV (reference sequence). CDR3 residues: CASSLGLAGGTGELFF. CDR3 DNA sequence: TGTGCCAGCAGTTTGGGTCTAGCGGGGGGCACCGGGGAGCTGTTTTTT.

This sequence joins TRBV7-9 and TRBJ2-1; D may be TRBD2 (6 bases). V was trimmed by 1 base and J by 8 bases, leaving 9 bases between them. Germline CDR1 SEHNR, CDR2 FQNEAQ (reference sequence). The CDR3 consists of 13 residues. The CDR3 bases are TGTGCCAGCAGCTTAGGGGAGCGGGATGAGCAGTTCTTC. This codes for CASSLGERDEQFF.

The CDR3, as DNA: TGTGCCAGCAGCTTAGCGGCGGTTCCGGGCACAGATACGCAGTATTTT. It encodes CASSLAAVPGTDTQYF. V is TRBV7-2 and J is TRBJ2-3; D gene unclear. CDR1 is SGHTA, CDR2 FQGNSA, per germline. The CDR3 is made up of 16 amino acids. The germline V and J ends were trimmed by 0 bases and 1 base, with 11 bases remaining between them.

The gene calls are TRBV9 and TRBJ2-1, with D tentatively TRBD2 (5 bases). The germline V gene has CDR1 SGDLS and CDR2 YYNGEE. The ends were cut back, 0 bases at V and 7 bases at J, with 14 bases in the middle. The CDR3 loop spans 15 amino acids. The CDR3 spells CASSVDLAGSNEQFF. CDR3 nucleotides: TGTGCCAGCAGCGTAGATCTTGCGGGTTCAAATGAGCAGTTCTTC.

The chain is built from TRBV4-3 and TRBJ1-3; D remains ambiguous. Trimming pared 4 bases from V and 0 bases from J, leaving 13 bases between. Germline assignment: CDR1 LGHNA and CDR2 YSLEER. The CDR3 contains 16 residues. CDR3 in amino acids: CASSPSPPNSGNTIYF. In nucleotides, the CDR3 is TGCGCCAGCAGCCCGTCCCCCCCTAACTCTGGAAACACCATATATTTT.

V and J are TRBV6-5 and TRBJ1-1; D uncertain. Germline CDR1 MNHEY, CDR2 SVGAGI. V was cut by 6 bases and J by 4 bases, with 18 bases left in between. The length of the CDR3 is 15 residues. DNA for the CDR3: TGTGCCAGCAGACCCGGTGACATCCGGGGCACTGAAGCTTTCTTT. This gives the protein CASRPGDIRGTEAFF.

The J gene is TRBJ2-7, the V gene TRBV6-1, with 7 bases matching TRBD2. V shed 3 bases, J shed 0 bases, and the junction held 5 bases outside the gene matches. The length of the CDR3 is 15 residues. In germline, CDR1 is MNHNS, CDR2 SASEGT. The CDR3 sequence: CASSDQGGVSYEQYF. CDR3 nucleotide sequence: TGTGCCAGCAGTGACCAGGGAGGGGTCTCCTACGAGCAGTACTTC.

The gene calls are TRBV6-6 and TRBJ1-5, with 7 positions matching TRBD1. With 6 bases clipped from V and 4 bases from J, the junction kept 9 bases outside the gene matches. This CDR3 is 15 amino acids long. Germline values: CDR1 MNHNY, CDR2 SVGAGI (reference sequence). CDR3 DNA: TGTGCCAGCAGCCCCACCGGACAGGTTAATCAGCCCCAGCATTTT. Translating it yields CASSPTGQVNQPQHF.

This clone was recorded once. The chain has TRBV5-1 and TRBJ2-3; 7 bases are shared with TRBD2. CDR1 SGHRS and CDR2 YFSETQ come from the germline V gene. V shed 2 bases and J 6 bases; nucleotides not matched to a gene: 12. This CDR3 comprises 16 residues. The DNA of the CDR3 is TGCGCCAGCAGCTTACCCCGGACTAGTCCCAAGGATACGCAGTATTTT. Translated, it gives CASSLPRTSPKDTQYF.

The chain couples TRBV4-1 to TRBJ2-1, with 9 bases fitting TRBD2. CDR3 length: 16 residues. The junction had 6 bases not matched to a gene; V was cut back by 1 base and J by 5 bases. Germline V gives CDR1 MGHRA, CDR2 YSYEKL. The CDR3 sequence: CASSQGTSARNNEQFF. The CDR3 DNA reads as TGCGCCAGCAGCCAAGGGACTAGCGCCAGGAACAATGAGCAGTTCTTC.

CDR3 sequence reads: CASTPQWGGRTEAFF. In nucleotides, the CDR3 is TGTGCCAGCACCCCGCAATGGGGGGGGAGGACTGAAGCTTTCTTT. The genes are TRBV6-6 and TRBJ1-1, with D possibly being TRBD1 (5 bases). Between the trimmed V and J ends, which lost 7 bases and 5 bases, there was a span of 20 bases. This CDR3 has 15 amino acids. In germline, CDR1 is MNHNY, CDR2 SVGAGI (reference sequence).

The V gene is TRBV7-3, the J gene TRBJ1-6; 9 bases align to TRBD1. Germline lookup yields CDR1 SGHTA and CDR2 FQGTGA. The CDR3 has 15 residues. The V segment lost 3 bases and the J segment 4 bases; nucleotides outside the gene matches: 1. CDR3 loop: CASSLTGGYNSPLHF. The CDR3 nucleotides read TGTGCCAGCAGCTTGACAGGGGGATATAATTCACCCCTCCACTTT.

The rearrangement joins TRBV18 to TRBJ2-1, with a weak D call TRBD2 (6 bases). Germline values: CDR1 KGHSH, CDR2 LQKENI. The CDR3 has 15 amino acids. With 3 bases removed from V and 12 bases from J, the gap between germline ends came to 21 bases. The CDR3 nucleotides read TGTGCCAGCTCACCGCGGGCGGGGCCTAGTTCAGGGCAGTTCTTC. This translates into CASSPRAGPSSGQFF.

CDR3 loop: CASSVATGGLGNEQFF. The CDR3 coding sequence is TGTGCCAGCAGCGTAGCTACGGGGGGATTGGGCAATGAGCAGTTCTTC. The chain recombines TRBV9 with TRBJ2-1, with 7 nucleotides matching TRBD2. The V and J ends lost 0 bases and 6 bases, in that order; junction bases with no gene match: 9. The CDR3 sequence is 16 residues long. The germline gives CDR1 SGDLS, CDR2 YYNGEE.

This clone turned up a few times. This sequence joins TRBV12-1 and TRBJ2-2; the table gives TRBD1 as D, unverified against the DNA. TRBV12-1 is a pseudogene. The CDR3 spans 24 residues. The CDR3: CASSFPRFRQRDRGKFGNTGELFF. CDR3 in DNA: TGTGCCAGCAGCTTTCCTCGGTTCCGTCAGCGGGACAGGGGAAAATTTGGGAACACCGGGGAGCTGTTTTTT.

The table lists this clone with a few counts. The V call is TRBV7-2, the J call TRBJ1-1; D is ambiguous. Trimming stripped 6 bases from V and 1 base from J, with 12 bases between. CDR3 length: 14 residues. Germline V gene lookup returns CDR1 SGHTA and CDR2 FQGNSA. CDR3 region: CASSKRTGNTEAFF. The DNA of the CDR3 is TGTGCCAGCAGTAAGCGGACGGGGAACACTGAAGCTTTCTTT.

The chain is built from TRBV4-1 and TRBJ1-1; no reliable D call. Germline CDR1 is MGHRA and CDR2 is YSYEKL. The CDR3 covers 14 residues. V was trimmed by 6 bases and J by 3 bases, leaving 14 bases between them. The CDR3 DNA follows: TGCGCCAGCAGTTGGGCGGGCGGGGACACTGAAGCTTTCTTT. Translated, it gives CASSWAGGDTEAFF.

In its sample, this clone was seen once. The rearrangement links TRBV29-1 to TRBJ1-1; no definite D call. Per germline, CDR1 SQVTM and CDR2 ANQGSEA. The CDR3 is 11 residues long. Trimming left V 4 bases short and J 7 bases short, with 10 bases between. CDR3 sequence reads: CSVGEKFEAFF. The CDR3 bases are TGCAGCGTTGGCGAGAAGTTTGAAGCTTTCTTT.